One sample yielded the 27 T cell receptor beta chains listed below, sequenced in a study of T cells of healthy individuals. TCRdb fed the 5' RACE reads into MiXCR, producing one record per CDR3 protein. Found here are approximately 58,000 distinct CDR3 sequences, around 15% of them singletons; the top ten hold roughly 16%. All receptors come from a human donor in good health.

This clonotype was seen at least ten times. The chain is built from TRBV5-1 and TRBJ2-2; TRBD1 might be the D (6 bases). Germline V gene sequence: CDR1 SGHRS, CDR2 YFSETQ. V was shortened by 6 bases and J by 5 bases, with 11 bases between the two germline ends. The CDR3 loop spans 13 amino acids. This CDR3 reads CASTQGLTGELFF. The CDR3 nucleotides are TGCGCCAGCACACAGGGTTTAACCGGGGAGCTGTTTTTT.

This clonotype was detected a few times. The chain combines TRBV20-1 with TRBJ2-1; TRBD2 matches at 10 bases. Per the germline V gene, CDR1 is DFQATT and CDR2 is SNEGSKA (reference sequence). This CDR3 is 16 amino acids long. The V segment lost 2 bases and the J segment 7 bases; nucleotides outside the gene matches: 11. This chain's CDR3 is CSARLLAGIMGNEQFF. The CDR3 coding sequence is TGCAGTGCTAGACTACTAGCGGGAATAATGGGGAATGAGCAGTTCTTC.

This clonotype was counted at least ten times. This chain links TRBV6-2 or TRBV6-3 with TRBJ2-6; TRBD2 matches 11 bases. This CDR3 contains 18 residues. Germline assignment: CDR1 MNHEY and CDR2 SVGEGT. V lost 7 bases and J lost 2; bases outside the gene matches: 10. The chain's CDR3 is CASTLAGGPHPGANVLTF. The CDR3 bases are TGTGCCAGCACGTTAGCGGGAGGGCCTCATCCTGGGGCCAACGTCCTGACTTTC.

In this sample, this clonotype turned up a few times. The V call is TRBV12-3 or TRBV12-4, the J call TRBJ2-7; D gene uncertain. With 3 bases removed from V and 1 base from J, the gap between germline ends came to 7 bases. The CDR3 totals 13 residues. CDR3 bases: TGTGCCAGCAGTTTGCTTAGTTCCTACGAGCAGTACTTC. This translates into CASSLLSSYEQYF.

There are a few counts of this clonotype. The chain links TRBV29-1 to TRBJ2-2; the match to TRBD2 covers 8 bases. The V gene's germline CDR1 is SQVTM and CDR2 ANQGSEA. After removal of 2 bases from V and 1 base from J, the junction contained 0 bases not matched to a gene. The CDR3 length is 14 residues. The CDR3 DNA reads TGCAGCGTTGAAACTAGCGGGAACACCGGGGAGCTGTTTTTT. Translating it yields CSVETSGNTGELFF.

The chain combines TRBV27 with TRBJ2-1; D gene ambiguous. CDR1 is MNHEY, CDR2 SMNVEV, per germline (reference sequence). This CDR3 has 13 amino acids. Trimming removed 5 bases from V and 7 bases from J, with 12 bases in between. In DNA, the CDR3 is TGTGCCAGCAGTACCTCCATGGGGAATGAGCAGTTCTTC. The encoded protein is CASSTSMGNEQFF.

This clonotype occurred many times. The J gene is TRBJ1-1, the V gene TRBV7-9; D not resolved. The CDR3 runs 16 residues. Germline loops: CDR1 SEHNR, CDR2 FQNEAQ (reference sequence). The ends were cut back, 3 bases at V and 0 bases at J, with 14 bases in the middle. CDR3 region: CASSLEGNSMNTEAFF. DNA of the CDR3: TGTGCCAGCAGCTTGGAGGGAAACAGCATGAACACTGAAGCTTTCTTT.

This clonotype was recorded many times. The V gene is TRBV9, the J gene TRBJ2-2; weak D call: TRBD2 (6 bases). There are 15 residues in the CDR3. Germline values: CDR1 SGDLS, CDR2 YYNGEE. V lost 4 bases to trimming and J lost 7 bases, with 17 bases between them. CDR3 sequence: CASSPWDSSHGELFF. DNA for the CDR3: TGTGCCAGCAGCCCTTGGGACTCCTCACACGGGGAGCTGTTTTTT.

There are many counts of this clonotype. The chain joins TRBV25-1 to TRBJ2-7; tentatively, D is TRBD2 (6 bases). This CDR3 has 12 amino acids. Germline V gives CDR1 MGHDK, CDR2 SYGVNS. Trimming took 4 bases from V and 2 from J, leaving 6 bases between them. The CDR3 DNA is TGTGCCAGCAGTGGGGGGGCCTACGAGCAGTACTTC. Translating it yields CASSGGAYEQYF.

Only a few counts were recorded for this clonotype. J is TRBJ2-7 and V is TRBV27; 10 bases are a match to TRBD2. CDR3 length: 15 amino acids. Germline V CDR1 and CDR2: MNHEY, SMNVEV (reference sequence). V was clipped by 2 bases and J by 4 bases; unmatched bases: 5. The CDR3, as DNA: TGTGCCAGCAGTTTAGGGCTAGCGGGGGTATACGAGCAGTACTTC. It translates to CASSLGLAGVYEQYF.

The CDR3 is CASSSALGGEKLFF. CDR3 bases: TGTGCCAGCAGCTCCGCTCTAGGGGGTGAAAAACTGTTTTTT. The V and J genes are TRBV7-2 and TRBJ1-4; TRBD1 is a possible D gene (6 bases). Trimming removed 4 bases at V and 7 bases at J, with 13 bases between. The CDR3 totals 14 residues. The germline CDR1 and CDR2 sequences are SGHTA and FQGNSA.

The CDR3 reads CASSLGDSLAKNIQYF. CDR3 DNA: TGTGCCAGCAGCTTAGGGGACTCGTTAGCCAAAAACATTCAGTACTTC. The gene calls are TRBV11-2 and TRBJ2-4; weak D call: TRBD2 (6 bases). V lost 1 base and J lost 0, with 10 bases in between. The CDR3 consists of 16 residues. The germline CDR1 and CDR2 sequences are SGHAT and FQNNGV.

This clonotype occurred many times. This chain links TRBV7-4 with TRBJ1-5; D is possibly TRBD1 (6 bases). Germline V gene data show CDR1 as SGHVT and CDR2 as SQSDAQ. V lost 5 bases to trimming and J lost 7 bases, with 21 bases between them. This CDR3 has 16 residues. This chain's CDR3 is CASSPTKTGTCQPQHF. The CDR3 DNA sequence: TGTGCCAGCAGCCCAACAAAAACAGGGACGTGCCAGCCCCAGCATTTT.

This clonotype was counted many times. The rearrangement joins TRBV11-2 to TRBJ2-7; no clear D gene. V lost 2 bases, J lost 5 bases, and 13 bases lay in between. Germline V CDR1 and CDR2: SGHAT, FQNNGV. The CDR3 is 14 amino acids. The CDR3: CASSLNPRFDEQYF. CDR3 bases: TGTGCCAGCAGCTTAAATCCCCGTTTCGACGAGCAGTACTTC. Combining the CDR3 with reference TRBV11-2 and TRBJ2-7 gives the whole variable domain EAGVAQSPRYKIIEKRQSVAFWCNPISGHATLYWYQQILGQGPKLLIQFQNNGVVDDSQLPKDRFSAERLKGVDSTLKIQPAKLEDSAVYLCASSLNPRFDEQYFGPGTRLTVT.

The rearrangement links TRBV7-9 to TRBJ1-5, with D perhaps TRBD1 (5 bases). Germline V CDR1 and CDR2: SEHNR, FQNEAQ (reference sequence). Deletions cut 5 bases from V and 5 bases from J, with 22 bases between. This CDR3 has 17 amino acids. The chain's CDR3 is CASSPSYDSPSDQPQHF. Here the CDR3 DNA reads TGTGCCAGCAGCCCCTCATATGACAGTCCCTCCGATCAGCCCCAGCATTTT. The full variable domain, in which reference TRBV7-9 and TRBJ1-5 provide the parts outside the CDR3, is DTGVSQNPRHKITKRGQNVTFRCDPISEHNRLYWYRQTLGQGPEFLTYFQNEAQLEKSRLLSDRFSAERPKGSFSTLEIQRTEQGDSAMYLCASSPSYDSPSDQPQHFGDGTRLSIL.

This clonotype appeared a few times. The V and J genes are TRBV5-1 and TRBJ2-1, with TRBD2 matching 7 bases. V lost 3 bases, J lost 9 bases, and 6 bases stayed unmatched. This CDR3 has 13 residues. CDR1 and CDR2 from the germline V gene are SGHRS and YFSETQ. This CDR3 reads CASSSSGGSEQFF. DNA for the CDR3: TGCGCCAGCAGCTCGTCGGGGGGAAGTGAGCAGTTCTTC.

This clonotype was detected only a few times. This rearrangement joins TRBV2 to TRBJ1-1, with 12 bases fitting TRBD1. The germline V gene encodes CDR1 SNHLY and CDR2 FYNNEI. The CDR3 length is 17 residues. V gave up 6 bases and J gave up 2 bases; unmatched junction bases: 10. CDR3 loop: CASRGGTGGLSNTEAFF. CDR3 bases: TGTGCCAGCAGGGGCGGGACAGGGGGCCTTAGCAACACTGAAGCTTTCTTT. Looking up the rest from reference TRBV2 and TRBJ1-1 gives the full variable domain: EPEVTQTPSHQVTQMGQEVILRCVPISNHLYFYWYRQILGQKVEFLVSFYNNEISEKSEIFDDQFSVERPDGSNFTLKIRSTKLEDSAMYFCASRGGTGGLSNTEAFFGQGTRLTVV.

This clonotype was counted only a few times. The chain has TRBV10-3 and TRBJ1-3; D not certain. Germline V gene sequence: CDR1 ENHRY, CDR2 SYGVKD. Deletions cut 6 bases from V and 0 bases from J, with 3 bases between. The CDR3 covers 12 residues. CDR3 coding DNA: TGTGCCATCAGCAGCTCTGGAAACACCATATATTTT. This codes for CAISSSGNTIYF.

This clonotype was seen at least ten times. The V and J genes are TRBV20-1 and TRBJ1-2, with a possible D match to TRBD1 (6 bases). Germline V gives CDR1 DFQATT, CDR2 SNEGSKA (reference sequence). Trimming cost V 0 bases and J 7 bases, with 21 bases left between them. The CDR3 length is 16 residues. CDR3 region: CSARDPIPLQGSGYTF. The CDR3 DNA sequence: TGCAGTGCTAGAGATCCCATACCTCTACAGGGCAGTGGCTACACCTTC.

This clonotype was detected a few times. V gene TRBV20-1 combines with J gene TRBJ2-7, with 7 bases aligning to TRBD1. V was clipped by 1 base and J by 6 bases; unmatched bases: 12. Germline values: CDR1 DFQATT, CDR2 SNEGSKA (reference sequence). CDR3 length equals 15 residues. DNA for the CDR3: TGCAGTGCTAGAGTTTGGCCGGCAGGGGGTAGCGAGCAGTACTTC. Protein product: CSARVWPAGGSEQYF.

About this clonotype itself: The junction shows a germline mismatch at one end, possibly a read error. The V gene is TRBV7-2, the J gene TRBJ2-3; TRBD1 or TRBD2 may be the D gene (7 bases each). Looked up from germline, CDR1 is SGHTA and CDR2 is FQGNSA. The CDR3 consists of 12 residues. The CDR3 bases are TGTGCCACCTCTCCGGGGGAGGGGGCGGTAGATTTT. Its translation: CATSPGEGAVDF. The whole variable domain, remainder taken from reference TRBV7-2 and TRBJ2-3, is GAGVSQSPSNKVTEKGKDVELRCDPISGHTALYWYRQSLGQGLEFLIYFQGNSAPDKSGLPSDRFSAERTGGSVSTLTIQRTQQEDSAVYLCATSPGEGAVDFGPGTRLTVL.

This clonotype was seen a few times. This chain uses TRBV6-5 with TRBJ2-5; D is uncertain. The CDR3 totals 11 residues. Per germline, CDR1 MNHEY and CDR2 SVGAGI. V was pared by 6 bases and J by 7 bases, with 9 bases between. The CDR3 protein is CASSHAGTQYF. CDR3 DNA: TGTGCCAGCAGCCATGCAGGGACCCAGTACTTC.

This clonotype was recorded a few times. This chain joins TRBV5-1 and TRBJ2-1; a weak D match, TRBD1 (5 bases). V lost 6 bases to trimming and J lost 0 bases, with 16 bases between them. The CDR3 loop spans 16 amino acids. Germline assignment: CDR1 SGHRS and CDR2 YFSETQ. CDR3 in DNA: TGCGCCAGCACCACACAGGCCCAGAGCTCCTACAATGAGCAGTTCTTC. Translation: CASTTQAQSSYNEQFF.

This clonotype was seen many times. The rearrangement links TRBV6-2 or TRBV6-3 to TRBJ2-7, with a possible D match to TRBD1 (5 bases). Germline values: CDR1 MNHEY, CDR2 SVGEGT. V shed 4 bases and J shed 2 bases, with 9 bases lying between them. The CDR3 runs 13 residues. CDR3 DNA sequence: TGTGCCAGCAGTTTGACAGCGACCTACGAGCAGTACTTC. Protein: CASSLTATYEQYF.

Many counts were recorded for this clonotype. CDR3 sequence reads: CASSPYRDRVINEQFF. The CDR3 coding sequence is TGTGCCAGCAGCCCCTACCGGGACAGGGTAATCAATGAGCAGTTCTTC. V is TRBV7-2 and J is TRBJ2-1, with TRBD1 matching 9 bases. The CDR3 length is 16 residues. Per germline, CDR1 SGHTA and CDR2 FQGNSA. After removal of 5 bases from V and 6 bases from J, the junction contained 11 bases not matched to a gene.

In this sample, this clonotype turned up many times. The genes are TRBV4-3 and TRBJ1-4; D unclear. CDR3 length: 14 amino acids. The germline CDR1 and CDR2 sequences are LGHNA and YSLEER. Trimming stripped 0 bases from V and 7 bases from J, with 9 bases between. In DNA form, the CDR3 reads TGCGCCAGCAGCCAAGATACGGCGTTTGAAAAACTGTTTTTT. It specifies CASSQDTAFEKLFF.

The table lists this clonotype with a few counts. This chain connects TRBV5-1 to TRBJ2-2; D remains ambiguous. The CDR3 is 13 residues long. Germline values: CDR1 SGHRS, CDR2 YFSETQ. Trimming took off 0 bases at V and 6 bases at J, with 6 bases between the two ends. The CDR3 here is CASSLAVSGELFF. The CDR3 nucleotides read TGCGCCAGCAGCTTGGCAGTTTCCGGGGAGCTGTTTTTT.